This TCR beta chain is from a study of a mutant IDH1 vaccine in newly diagnosed glioma (dated by TCRdb to about 2021). In the study overall: Patients received eight vaccinations in weeks 1, 3, 5, 7, 11, 15, 19 and 23, corresponding to visits V03 through V10. Vaccination started 4-6 weeks after radiotherapy alone, or was given together with temozolomide cycles in the groups whose treatment included chemotherapy. Of the 30 or so patients who were treated, approximately 62% were male and approximately 40% were female, and the mean age was around 40 years. Before enrollment, patients had received standard therapy of radiotherapy alone, temozolomide alone, or radiochemotherapy with temozolomide; most received the combination. Peripheral blood samples were drawn at six visits, namely V03 (baseline), V05, V07, V10, V12 and V13. Longitudinal TCRB deep sequencing was performed for about two dozen treated patients wherever samples were available for exploratory analyses.

The full study reports these points: Pseudoprogression seemed to be unrelated to changes in the top peripheral T cell clonotypes found by TCRB sequencing. It was noted by the authors that analyses of patient blood samples could not be reproduced owing to sample limitations. Vaccine-induced immune responses across multiple MHC alleles were detected in 85% to 95% of patients. Availability determined which PBMC samples were chosen for TCRB deep sequencing.

Taken with the paper, the label for time point translates to: week 11, during vaccination. A 20-mer mutant IDH1 peptide at 300 micrograms in Montanide made up each vaccine dose, which was injected subcutaneously together with topical imiquimod. All donors had newly diagnosed IDH1-mutant astrocytomas of WHO grade 3 or 4 that showed loss of nuclear ATRX. The samples were drawn from NOA16, a multicentre, single-arm, open-label phase I trial in Germany that tested a mutant IDH1 peptide vaccine in humans for the first time. Genomic DNA for TCRB sequencing was extracted from EDTA blood using the DNeasy Blood and Tissue Kit. Library preparation used the immunoSEQ multiplex PCR assay. Rearranged TCR beta chain sequences were amplified using the hsTCRB Kit according to the manufacturer's protocol. TCRB libraries were sequenced on an Illumina MiSeq. The study's own analysis went as follows. Demultiplexing, trimming and gene mapping were performed with the kit vendor's proprietary platform. Imported from immuneACCESS, the table was reduced by TCRdb to in-frame sequences with V and J called. These copies leave out some clones; in studies compared against another copy, an unresolved V gene accounts for under half, and the cause of the remainder is not known. V, J and clone size were drawn from that table, and D and trimming were deduced from the DNA. This sample lists 100,000 to 120,000 clones; about 90% were detected once. Clones ranked in the top ten supply 0.6% to 0.75% of the sample.

CDR1 and CDR2 (SGHVS, FNYEAQ) derive from the germline V gene. V is cut by 6 bases and J by 9 bases, and the space between the germline ends is 18 bases. Including cysteine and phenylalanine, the CDR3 has 13 amino acids. CDR3 DNA only is kept here, 39 bases in frame from base 1. This clone was observed once. Its antigen has not been determined. Within one base of it there is no much larger clone, and no base qualities were kept. Here the chain combines TRBV7-6 and TRBJ2-7, and the D gene may be TRBD1, 6 bases matching. The sequence was collected from a woman between 50 and 59 years old with glioma. Here the sequenced sample was PBMCs, taken from a glioma patient whose treatment included an IDH1 peptide vaccine. CDR3 region: CASSPDSDSGQYF. In nucleotide form, the sequence is TGTGCCAGCAGTCCGGACAGCGATTCCGGGCAGTACTTC.